This TCR beta chain came from a study of patients and donors after allogeneic stem cell transplantation (dated by TCRdb to about 2020). At the junction V is shortened by 1 base and J by 4 bases, with 7 bases in between. Reading the germline V gene gives CDR1 MGHRA and CDR2 YSYEKL. The CDR3 numbers 14 residues from cysteine through phenylalanine. The read is trimmed to its CDR3 DNA, 42 bases read in frame from base 1. Library creation used RT-PCR. The listed sequencing device is NextSeq 550. Through fastp at Q25 and MiXCR, TCRdb rebuilt clones from the public reads, retaining in-frame beta chains. Each record represents a unique CDR3 protein, reported with the most common genes and DNA among its rows. This sample is represented by about 87,000 distinct CDR3 sequences; approximately 5% of them were singletons. The ten largest clones represent 2% to 3% of the sample. This clonotype was observed many times. Its target antigen remains unknown. Per-base qualities were not stored, and no clone one base away is much larger.

The receptor's source is a human donor who was either an allogeneic HSCT recipient or a stem cell or donor lymphocyte infusion donor (not recorded which). It is not recorded whose cells these are; they may come from a transplant donor. Specimen: blood, either unsorted or a sorted T cell fraction (not recorded which). The rearranged segments are TRBV4-1 and TRBJ1-4, with the D gene call left open. The CDR3: CASSQVRDNEKLFF. The DNA sequence reads TGCGCCAGCAGCCAAGTTCGGGATAATGAAAAACTGTTTTTT.